The source of this T cell receptor beta chain is a study of cytomegalovirus exposure and HLA in healthy donors. Findings of the study overall: Across donors, most TCRs were seen rarely, yet some public ones were widespread.

With respect to this clone: As yet, its antigen is unknown.

Some clones are missing from TCRdb's copy, which holds only in-frame ones; the method was immunoSEQ multiplex PCR. The sample includes about 130,000 clones, around 90% of them seen just once. The sample comprised PBMCs. This sequence originates from a woman aged 25 to 45 in good health and CMV-seropositive.

The CDR3 reads CASSLGPGGEQYF. DNA of the CDR3: TGTGCCAGCAGCTTAGGGCCTGGGGGGGAGCAGTACTTC. The chain links TRBV7-2 to TRBJ2-7; TRBD2 might be the D (6 bases). The CDR3 loop spans 13 amino acids. V shed 1 base and J shed 7 bases, with 11 bases lying between them. Germline lookup yields CDR1 SGHTA and CDR2 FQGNSA. Variable domain in full (rest from reference TRBV7-2 and TRBJ2-7): GAGVSQSPSNKVTEKGKDVELRCDPISGHTALYWYRQSLGQGLEFLIYFQGNSAPDKSGLPSDRFSAERTGGSVSTLTIQRTQQEDSAVYLCASSLGPGGEQYFGPGTRLTVT.